The next 27 T cell receptor beta chains were all read from a single sample in a study of blood T cells in healthy people across ages. Sample-barcoded 5' priming and a J-beta primer mix drove a second PCR of roughly 7 to 11 cycles. TCRdb recomputed calls from the 5' RACE reads with MiXCR, one row per CDR3 protein. The data contain over 1,200,000 distinct CDR3 sequences, around 55% of them singletons. The sequencing input was blood. Receptors originate from a man younger than 35 in good health.

The genes are TRBV6-1 and TRBJ2-7; the D call may be TRBD1 or TRBD2 (5 bases each). The end of the DNA is better explained by TRBJ2-5, so the J call may be wrong. The germline V gene has CDR1 MNHNS and CDR2 SASEGT. This CDR3 region has 12 residues. CDR3 in amino acids: CASSEAGGTQYF. The CDR3 nucleotides read TGTGCCAGCAGTGAAGCTGGGGGGACCCAGTACTTC.

This clonotype appeared once. The rearrangement joins TRBV7-9 to TRBJ2-5; TRBD2 is a possible D gene (6 bases). CDR3 length: 14 amino acids. Germline lookup yields CDR1 SEHNR and CDR2 FQNEAQ (reference sequence). V was clipped by 7 bases and J by 4 bases, with 16 bases between them. The CDR3 coding sequence is TGTGCCAGCACCCACGGCAGGGAGGCAGAGACCCAGTACTTC. Translation gives CASTHGREAETQYF. Looking up the rest from reference TRBV7-9 and TRBJ2-5 gives the full variable domain: DTGVSQNPRHKITKRGQNVTFRCDPISEHNRLYWYRQTLGQGPEFLTYFQNEAQLEKSRLLSDRFSAERPKGSFSTLEIQRTEQGDSAMYLCASTHGREAETQYFGPGTRLLVL.

The rearrangement uses TRBV20-1 and TRBJ2-7; a weak D match, TRBD1 (6 bases). Germline V gene sequence: CDR1 DFQATT, CDR2 SNEGSKA (reference sequence). V lost 3 bases and J lost 3, with 15 bases in between. The CDR3 runs to 14 residues. In DNA, the CDR3 is TGCAGTGCTAGGGAGGTGAGAGGGGGCTACGAGCAGTACTTC. It is translated as CSAREVRGGYEQYF.

As to this clonotype: The junction departs from germline at one end; a sequencing error may be responsible. The rearrangement joins TRBV5-5 to TRBJ2-1; 10 bases align to TRBD1. Germline CDR1 reads SGHKS; CDR2 reads YYEKEE (reference sequence). The CDR3 runs to 15 residues. The CDR3 spells CAGSLAGTGVNEQFF. The DNA for the CDR3 is TGTGCCGGCAGCTTGGCCGGGACAGGGGTCAATGAGCAGTTCTTC.

The rearrangement links TRBV7-9 to TRBJ2-3; perhaps TRBD2 as D (5 bases). Between the trimmed V and J ends, which lost 4 bases and 3 bases, there was a span of 11 bases. Germline CDR1 SEHNR, CDR2 FQNEAQ (reference sequence). The CDR3 is 14 amino acids. CDR3 coding DNA: TGTGCCAGCAGCTCATCAGCGGAGACAGATACGCAGTATTTT. It is translated as CASSSSAETDTQYF.

This chain joins TRBV6-1 and TRBJ2-5, with TRBD2 matching over 15 bases. CDR1 is MNHNS, CDR2 SASEGT, per germline. V shed 6 bases and J 3 bases; nucleotides not matched to a gene: 8. The length of the CDR3 is 17 residues. The CDR3 loop is CASSPGLAGGLKETQYF. In DNA, the CDR3 is TGTGCCAGCAGCCCTGGACTAGCGGGGGGGTTAAAAGAGACCCAGTACTTC.

The table lists this clonotype with a count of one. The chain carries TRBV21-1 and TRBJ2-1; the table's D call TRBD1 went unverified against the DNA. TRBV21-1 is flagged as a pseudogene. The CDR3 has 15 amino acids. CDR3 sequence: CASSKCPDRVNEQFF. CDR3 in DNA: TGTGCCAGCAGCAAATGCCCCGACAGGGTGAATGAGCAGTTCTTC.

The chain uses TRBV12-3 or TRBV12-4 and TRBJ2-1; tentative D call: TRBD2 (5 bases). Trimming stripped 7 bases from V and 9 bases from J, with 10 bases between. The CDR3 sequence is 11 residues long. CDR3 protein: CASTLGSEQFF. The CDR3 region has the DNA TGTGCCAGCACCTTGGGGAGTGAGCAGTTCTTC.

The chain joins TRBV7-9 to TRBJ2-7; D could derive from TRBD1 or TRBD2 (5 bases each). The V and J ends lost 7 bases and 2 bases respectively, with 15 bases between them. The CDR3 consists of 14 residues. Germline V gene sequence: CDR1 SEHNR, CDR2 FQNEAQ (reference sequence). The CDR3 loop is CASNVRDGPYEQYF. The CDR3 bases are TGTGCCAGCAACGTCCGGGACGGCCCCTACGAGCAGTACTTC. Full variable domain (missing parts from reference TRBV7-9 and TRBJ2-7): DTGVSQNPRHKITKRGQNVTFRCDPISEHNRLYWYRQTLGQGPEFLTYFQNEAQLEKSRLLSDRFSAERPKGSFSTLEIQRTEQGDSAMYLCASNVRDGPYEQYFGPGTRLTVT.

This chain joins TRBV29-1 and TRBJ2-7; TRBD1 is a possible D gene (5 bases). The V and J ends lost 2 bases and 7 bases respectively, with 27 bases between them. This CDR3 comprises 17 residues. Germline CDR1 reads SQVTM; CDR2 reads ANQGSEA. The CDR3 loop is CSVEFWVGQGNFNEQYF. Written as DNA, the CDR3 is TGCAGCGTTGAATTCTGGGTAGGGCAGGGAAACTTCAATGAGCAGTACTTC.

In this sample, this clonotype turned up a few times. The V and J genes are TRBV29-1 and TRBJ2-1; 12 nucleotides align to TRBD2. Germline V lookup: CDR1 SQVTM, CDR2 ANQGSEA. CDR3 length: 16 amino acids. After removal of 0 bases from V and 4 bases from J, the junction contained 4 bases not matched to a gene. CDR3 sequence reads: CSVEEWTSGIYNEQFF. In nucleotides, the CDR3 is TGCAGCGTTGAAGAATGGACTAGCGGGATTTACAATGAGCAGTTCTTC.

V gene TRBV7-2 combines with J gene TRBJ2-1; D might be TRBD2 (6 bases). The CDR3 loop spans 19 amino acids. The germline V gene encodes CDR1 SGHTA and CDR2 FQGNSA. V was trimmed by 1 base and J by 9 bases, leaving 28 bases between them. CDR3 in DNA: TGTGCCAGCAGCTTAGGGAGACCTTCGGAGGGAAGAAGGTACGGTGAGCAGTTCTTC. Translation: CASSLGRPSEGRRYGEQFF.

This rearrangement joins TRBV20-1 to TRBJ2-7; D gene ambiguous. This CDR3 has 13 amino acids. Trimming left V 3 bases short and J 0 bases short, with 9 bases between. Germline V gene data show CDR1 as DFQATT and CDR2 as SNEGSKA (reference sequence). DNA of the CDR3: TGCAGTGCTAGCAGGTTTTCCTCCTACGAGCAGTACTTC. Translating gives CSASRFSSYEQYF.

This clonotype was found many times. This rearrangement joins TRBV6-1 to TRBJ2-7; 9 positions match TRBD2. The J segment lost 0 bases and the V segment lost 2 bases, leaving 2 bases of the junction unmatched. There are 15 residues in the CDR3. Germline CDR1 MNHNS, CDR2 SASEGT. CDR3 bases: TGTGCCAGCAGTGAACTAGCGGGGAGCTCCTACGAGCAGTACTTC. This encodes CASSELAGSSYEQYF.

CDR3 region: CATEKDRLNQPQHF. In nucleotides, the CDR3 is TGTGCCACCGAAAAGGACAGACTCAATCAGCCCCAGCATTTT. The rearrangement uses TRBV15 and TRBJ1-5, with D maybe TRBD1 (6 bases). This CDR3 region has 14 residues. V was pared by 8 bases and J by 3 bases, with 14 bases between. Germline CDR1 LNHNV, CDR2 YYDKDF (reference sequence).

About this clonotype itself: A junction end diverges from the germline sequence, so it may reflect a read error. This chain connects TRBV19 to TRBJ2-5; 8 bases fit TRBD1. The CDR3 sequence is 15 residues long. Germline V lookup: CDR1 LNHDA, CDR2 SQIVND (reference sequence). CDR3 in amino acids: CASSIVAGGDGEQYF. CDR3 in DNA: TGCGCCAGTAGTATTGTGGCAGGGGGCGACGGGGAGCAGTACTTC. The whole variable domain, filled in from reference TRBV19 and TRBJ2-5, reads DGGITQSPKYLFRKEGQNVTLSCEQNLNHDAMYWYRQDPGQGLRLIYYSQIVNDFQKGDIAEGYSVSREKKESFPLTVTSAQKNPTAFYLCASSIVAGGDGEQYFGPGTRLLVL.

This chain joins TRBV25-1 and TRBJ2-7, with 9 positions matching TRBD1. V lost 2 bases, J lost 4 bases, and 12 bases stayed unmatched. CDR3 length: 17 residues. CDR1 is MGHDK, CDR2 SYGVNS, per germline. CDR3 DNA sequence: TGTGCCAGCAGTGAAAACCCAGGGACAGGGCTTATATACGAGCAGTACTTC. This codes for CASSENPGTGLIYEQYF.

The chain has TRBV14 and TRBJ2-1; 7 positions match TRBD2. The germline gives CDR1 SGHDN, CDR2 FVKESK. The ends lost 1 base at V and 9 bases at J; junction bases unmatched: 3. The CDR3 is made up of 13 amino acids. Here the CDR3 reads CASSQGAGTEQFF. The CDR3 DNA reads as TGTGCCAGCAGCCAAGGAGCGGGGACTGAGCAGTTCTTC.

In its sample, this clonotype was seen a few times. The chain links TRBV6-1 to TRBJ1-4, with unresolved D. V was cut by 10 bases and J by 10 bases, with 13 bases left in between. The CDR3 loop spans 11 amino acids. Germline lookup yields CDR1 MNHNS and CDR2 SASEGT. The CDR3 DNA follows: TGTGCCATCTCGGATCTTGGAAAACTGTTTTTT. Translated, it gives CAISDLGKLFF.

This clonotype was picked up a small number of times. V gene TRBV25-1 combines with J gene TRBJ2-4, with 12 bases fitting TRBD1. Near its end, the DNA agrees better with TRBJ2-7, so the J call may be wrong. CDR1 is MGHDK, CDR2 SYGVNS, per germline. The CDR3 covers 15 residues. The CDR3 nucleotides read TGTGCCAGCAGTGATCCTGGGACAGGGGGCGTCGAGCAGTACTTC. It encodes CASSDPGTGGVEQYF.

The V call is TRBV5-6, the J call TRBJ1-6; D might be TRBD1 (6 bases). Germline CDR1 SGHDT, CDR2 YYEEEE. The CDR3 is made up of 15 amino acids. V was shortened by 2 bases and J by 9 bases, with 15 bases between the two germline ends. The DNA for the CDR3 is TGTGCCAGCAGCTTAGGAGGGGGGTCTGGTTCACCCCTCCACTTT. Its translation: CASSLGGGSGSPLHF.

The CDR3: CASRPLRGGSYGYTF. CDR3 bases: TGTGCCAGCAGGCCCCTCAGAGGTGGGAGCTATGGCTACACCTTC. The chain has TRBV7-6 and TRBJ1-2; D is ambiguous. The CDR3 is 15 residues long. The germline V gene has CDR1 SGHVS and CDR2 FNYEAQ. Deletions cut 6 bases from V and 4 bases from J, with 18 bases between.

V is TRBV11-2 and J is TRBJ2-5; the match to TRBD2 covers 7 bases. The CDR3 runs to 16 residues. Germline CDR1 SGHAT, CDR2 FQNNGV. V dropped 3 bases and J dropped 4; count of bases not matched to a gene: 11. The CDR3 sequence is CASSFGSGGSRETQYF. CDR3 nucleotide sequence: TGTGCCAGCAGCTTTGGTTCGGGGGGTTCTAGAGAGACCCAGTACTTC.

The rearrangement joins TRBV11-2 to TRBJ2-5, with 7 nucleotides matching TRBD2. V trimming: 0 bases; J trimming: 1 base; junction bases outside the gene matches: 14. The CDR3 loop spans 19 amino acids. Germline V gene lookup returns CDR1 SGHAT and CDR2 FQNNGV. The chain's CDR3 is CASSLDPDAGTIFQETQYF. CDR3 in DNA: TGTGCCAGCAGCTTAGATCCGGATGCCGGGACTATTTTCCAAGAGACCCAGTACTTC.

The chain combines TRBV7-9 with TRBJ2-5; no reliable D call. CDR3 length equals 14 residues. Germline CDR1 SEHNR, CDR2 FQNEAQ (reference sequence). V was trimmed by 2 bases and J by 0 bases, leaving 7 bases between them. The CDR3: CASSLNGYQETQYF. The CDR3, as DNA: TGTGCCAGCAGCTTAAACGGTTACCAAGAGACCCAGTACTTC.

The chain joins TRBV5-1 to TRBJ1-6, with 8 bases matching TRBD1. Germline trimming cut 4 bases from V and 8 bases from J; bases unmatched to any gene: 5. Germline CDR1 reads SGHRS; CDR2 reads YFSETQ. The CDR3 runs 14 residues. The CDR3 protein is CASSGTGGHSPLHF. CDR3 bases: TGCGCCAGCAGCGGAACAGGGGGACATTCACCCCTCCACTTT.

The V and J genes are TRBV14 and TRBJ2-7; 7 positions match TRBD2. Trimming cost V 2 bases and J 7 bases; bases outside gene matches: 17. This CDR3 region has 17 residues. The V gene's germline CDR1 is SGHDN and CDR2 FVKESK. DNA for the CDR3: TGTGCCAGCAGCCAATCTTTAAGGGAGGGGATTCGGAATGAGCAGTACTTC. Its protein product is CASSQSLREGIRNEQYF.